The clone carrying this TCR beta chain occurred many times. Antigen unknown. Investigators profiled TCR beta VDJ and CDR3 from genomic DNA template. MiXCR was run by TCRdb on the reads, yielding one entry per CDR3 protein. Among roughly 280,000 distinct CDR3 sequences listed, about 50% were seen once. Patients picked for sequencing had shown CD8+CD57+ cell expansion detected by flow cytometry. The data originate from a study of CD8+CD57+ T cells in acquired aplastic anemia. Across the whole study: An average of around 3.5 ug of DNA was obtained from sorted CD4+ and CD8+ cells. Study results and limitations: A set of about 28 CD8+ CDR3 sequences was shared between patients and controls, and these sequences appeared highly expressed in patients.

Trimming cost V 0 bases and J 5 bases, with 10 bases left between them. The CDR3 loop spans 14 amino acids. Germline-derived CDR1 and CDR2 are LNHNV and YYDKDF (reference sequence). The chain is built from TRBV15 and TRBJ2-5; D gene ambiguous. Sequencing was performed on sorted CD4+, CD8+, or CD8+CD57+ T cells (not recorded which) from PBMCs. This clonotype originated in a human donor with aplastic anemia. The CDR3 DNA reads TGTGCCACCAGCAGAGATCTGGGCGGTGAGACCCAGTACTTC. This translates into CATSRDLGGETQYF.